This TCR beta chain was recorded in a study of CD8 T cells in ankylosing spondylitis. Study outcomes and limitations: Clones linked to disease, bearing a CD8+ phenotype, were relatively rare in peripheral blood.

TCRdb reanalysed the 5' RACE reads using MiXCR and keeps one entry per CDR3 protein. Of about 36,000 distinct CDR3 sequences in the sample, about an eighth were seen once. This CDR3 has 15 residues. V dropped 0 bases and J dropped 6 bases, with 12 bases sitting between them. Germline V lookup: CDR1 KGHSH, CDR2 LQKENI. About this clonotype itself: What it binds is unknown.

The V gene is TRBV18, the J gene TRBJ2-4, with no clear D. The clonotype was recovered from a male donor with ankylosing spondylitis. The specimen sequenced was synovial fluid, either unsorted or a sorted T cell fraction (not recorded which). The CDR3 loop is CASSPPVAVRNIQYF. The DNA for the CDR3 is TGTGCCAGCTCACCACCGGTGGCGGTTAGAAACATTCAGTACTTC.